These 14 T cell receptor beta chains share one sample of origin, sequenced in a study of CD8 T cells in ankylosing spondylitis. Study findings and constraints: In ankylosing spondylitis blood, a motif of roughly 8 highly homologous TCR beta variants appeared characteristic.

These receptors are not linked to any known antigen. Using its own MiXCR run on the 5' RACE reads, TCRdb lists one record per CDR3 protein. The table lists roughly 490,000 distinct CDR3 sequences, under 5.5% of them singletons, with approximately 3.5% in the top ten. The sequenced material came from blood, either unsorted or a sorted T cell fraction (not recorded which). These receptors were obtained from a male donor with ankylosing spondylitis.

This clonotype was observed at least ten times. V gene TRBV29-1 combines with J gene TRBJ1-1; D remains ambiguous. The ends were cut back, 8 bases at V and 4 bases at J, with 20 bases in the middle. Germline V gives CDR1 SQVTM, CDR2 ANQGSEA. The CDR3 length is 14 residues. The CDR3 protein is CSTLGWEVSTEAFF. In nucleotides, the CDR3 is TGCAGCACCCTGGGGTGGGAGGTGAGCACTGAAGCTTTCTTT.

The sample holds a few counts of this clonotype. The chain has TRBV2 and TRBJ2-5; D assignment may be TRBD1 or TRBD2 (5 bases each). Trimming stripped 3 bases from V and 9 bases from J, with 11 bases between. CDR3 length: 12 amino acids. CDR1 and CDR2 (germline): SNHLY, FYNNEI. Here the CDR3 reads CASSEGRVAQYF. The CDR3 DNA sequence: TGTGCCAGCAGTGAGGGACGGGTGGCCCAGTACTTC.

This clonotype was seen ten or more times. The CDR3 loop is CASSVSSGGGDTQYF. CDR3 in DNA: TGCGCCAGCAGCGTATCAAGCGGGGGCGGCGATACGCAGTATTTT. The chain has TRBV5-1 and TRBJ2-3; 8 bases are a match to TRBD2. The V gene's germline CDR1 is SGHRS and CDR2 YFSETQ. The trim removed 4 bases at V and 6 bases at J, leaving 10 bases unmatched. The CDR3 is made up of 15 amino acids. The full variable domain, rest sourced from reference TRBV5-1 and TRBJ2-3, is KAGVTQTPRYLIKTRGQQVTLSCSPISGHRSVSWYQQTPGQGLQFLFEYFSETQRNKGNFPGRFSGRQFSNSRSEMNVSTLELGDSALYLCASSVSSGGGDTQYFGPGTRLTVL.

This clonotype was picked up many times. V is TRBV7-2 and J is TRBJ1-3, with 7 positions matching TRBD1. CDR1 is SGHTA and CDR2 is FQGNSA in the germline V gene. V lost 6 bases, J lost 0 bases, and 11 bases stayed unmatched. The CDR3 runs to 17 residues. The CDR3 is CASSLQGTIDSGNTIYF. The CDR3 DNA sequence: TGTGCCAGCAGTTTACAGGGGACCATTGACTCTGGAAACACCATATATTTT. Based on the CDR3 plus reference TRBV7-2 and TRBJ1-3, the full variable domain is GAGVSQSPSNKVTEKGKDVELRCDPISGHTALYWYRQSLGQGLEFLIYFQGNSAPDKSGLPSDRFSAERTGGSVSTLTIQRTQQEDSAVYLCASSLQGTIDSGNTIYFGEGSWLTVV.

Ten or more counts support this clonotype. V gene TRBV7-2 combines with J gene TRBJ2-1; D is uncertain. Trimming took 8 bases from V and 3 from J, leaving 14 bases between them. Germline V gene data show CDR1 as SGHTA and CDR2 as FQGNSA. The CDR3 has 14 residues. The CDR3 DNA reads TGTGCCAGCGGGCCCTCGCGGAGCTACAATGAGCAGTTCTTC. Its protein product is CASGPSRSYNEQFF.

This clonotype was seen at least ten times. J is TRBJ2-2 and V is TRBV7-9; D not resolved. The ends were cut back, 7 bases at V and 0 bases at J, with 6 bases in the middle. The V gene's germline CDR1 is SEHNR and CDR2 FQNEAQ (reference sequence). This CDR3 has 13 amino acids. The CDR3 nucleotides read TGTGCCAGCATCGTCGCGAACACCGGGGAGCTGTTTTTT. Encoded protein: CASIVANTGELFF.

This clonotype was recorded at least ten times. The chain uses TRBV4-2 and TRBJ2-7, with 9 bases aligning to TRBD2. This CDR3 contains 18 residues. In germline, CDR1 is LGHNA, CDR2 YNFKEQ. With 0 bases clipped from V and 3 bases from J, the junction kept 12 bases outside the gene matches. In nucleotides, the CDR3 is TGTGCCAGCAGCCAAGATATAAGCGGGGGGTTGAGCGGCTACGAGCAGTACTTC. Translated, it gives CASSQDISGGLSGYEQYF.

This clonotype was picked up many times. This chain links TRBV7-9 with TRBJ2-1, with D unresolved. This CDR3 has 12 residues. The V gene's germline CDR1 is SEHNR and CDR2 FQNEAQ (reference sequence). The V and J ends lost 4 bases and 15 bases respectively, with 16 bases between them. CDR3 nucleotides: TGTGCCAGCAGCTCCCAGGTGTGGGGTTGGTTCTTC. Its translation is CASSSQVWGWFF.

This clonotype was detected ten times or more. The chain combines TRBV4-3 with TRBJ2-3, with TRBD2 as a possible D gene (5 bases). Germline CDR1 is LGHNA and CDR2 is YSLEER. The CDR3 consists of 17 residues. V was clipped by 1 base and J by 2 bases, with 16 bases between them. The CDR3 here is CASSQVLDSLYTDTQYF. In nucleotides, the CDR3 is TGCGCCAGCAGCCAAGTCTTGGACTCGCTCTACACAGATACGCAGTATTTT.

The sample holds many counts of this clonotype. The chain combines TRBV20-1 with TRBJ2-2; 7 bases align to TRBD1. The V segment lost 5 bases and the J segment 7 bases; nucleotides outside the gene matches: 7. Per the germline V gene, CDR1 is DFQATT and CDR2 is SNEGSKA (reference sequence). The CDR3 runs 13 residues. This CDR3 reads CSAPWTGGGELFF. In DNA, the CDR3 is TGCAGTGCTCCTTGGACAGGAGGCGGGGAGCTGTTTTTT.

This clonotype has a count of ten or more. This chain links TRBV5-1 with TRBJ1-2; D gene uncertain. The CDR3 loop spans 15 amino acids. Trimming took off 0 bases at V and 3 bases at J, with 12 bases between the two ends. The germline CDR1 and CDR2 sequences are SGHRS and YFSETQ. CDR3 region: CASSLEPHLDYGYTF. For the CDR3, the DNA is TGCGCCAGCAGCTTGGAGCCCCACCTTGACTATGGCTACACCTTC.

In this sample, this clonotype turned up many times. Written as DNA, the CDR3 is TGCAGTGCCGAACCTTGGAAAAGAGGCAATCAGCCCCAGCATTTT. Translation: CSAEPWKRGNQPQHF. V gene TRBV20-1 combines with J gene TRBJ1-5; the D is unclear. Germline V gene sequence: CDR1 DFQATT, CDR2 SNEGSKA (reference sequence). The CDR3 consists of 15 residues. V lost 6 bases and J lost 2, with 17 bases in between.

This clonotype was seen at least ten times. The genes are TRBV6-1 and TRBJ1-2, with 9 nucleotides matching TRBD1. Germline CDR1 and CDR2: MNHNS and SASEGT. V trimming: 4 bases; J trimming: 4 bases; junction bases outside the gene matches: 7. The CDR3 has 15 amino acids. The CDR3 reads CASSGGQGPLYGYTF. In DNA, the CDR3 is TGTGCCAGCAGTGGGGGACAGGGACCGCTCTATGGCTACACCTTC.

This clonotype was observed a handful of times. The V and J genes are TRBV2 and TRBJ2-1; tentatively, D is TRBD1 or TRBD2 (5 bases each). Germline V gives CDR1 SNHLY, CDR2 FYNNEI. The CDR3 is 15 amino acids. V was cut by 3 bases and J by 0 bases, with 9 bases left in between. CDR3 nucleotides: TGTGCCAGCAGTGACGAGGGGAGCTCCTACAATGAGCAGTTCTTC. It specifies CASSDEGSSYNEQFF.